Following are 30 T cell receptor beta chains from one sample sequenced in a study of shared clonotypes between healthy human individuals. Naive CD8 cells were CD45RO-negative, positively selected for CCR7, excluding terminally differentiated effector memory CD45RA+ cells. The data were produced by immunoSEQ multiplex PCR, yet TCRdb's version contains in-frame clones alone and is incomplete. This sample carries about 2.2 million clones, approximately 92% of them seen once, and the ten largest clones take about 1.7%. The source material was naive CD8+ T cells from PBMCs. These receptors all come from a man younger than 35 in good health. Some clones in this sample may be carry-over from other donors' samples.

The J gene is TRBJ2-2, the V gene TRBV14; D unresolved. Trimming removed 1 base at V and 7 bases at J, with 1 base between. The germline gives CDR1 SGHDN, CDR2 FVKESK. CDR3 size: 11 residues. The CDR3 DNA follows: TGTGCCAGCAGCCAAGGCGGGGAGCTGTTTTTT. Translating it yields CASSQGGELFF.

V is TRBV19 and J is TRBJ2-5; 7 bases agree with TRBD2. V trimming: 0 bases; J trimming: 0 bases; junction bases outside the gene matches: 13. Germline V gene lookup returns CDR1 LNHDA and CDR2 SQIVND (reference sequence). The length of the CDR3 is 19 residues. As DNA, the CDR3 is TGTGCCAGTAGTATAGATGGGTCTAGCGGATCCTGGGACCAAGAGACCCAGTACTTC. Protein: CASSIDGSSGSWDQETQYF.

Concerning this clone itself: In the same sample, other DNA sequences code for this CDR3. For the CDR3, the DNA is TGTGCCAGCAGCTTTGGTGGGCGCCAAGAGACCCAGTACTTC. Its translation: CASSFGGRQETQYF. The chain combines TRBV7-9 with TRBJ2-5; no clear D gene. Germline V gene sequence: CDR1 SEHNR, CDR2 FQNEAQ (reference sequence). With 3 bases removed from V and 1 base from J, the gap between germline ends came to 9 bases. This CDR3 contains 14 residues.

This chain uses TRBV9 with TRBJ1-6, with D possibly TRBD1 on 6 matching bases. Germline loops: CDR1 SGDLS, CDR2 YYNGEE. Trimming removed 3 bases at V and 10 bases at J, with 14 bases between. This CDR3 has 14 amino acids. The CDR3 nucleotides are TGTGCCAGCAGCGCCGGGGGCATAAGATCACCCCTCCACTTT. Its protein is CASSAGGIRSPLHF. Looking up the rest from reference TRBV9 and TRBJ1-6 gives the full variable domain: DSGVTQTPKHLITATGQRVTLRCSPRSGDLSVYWYQQSLDQGLQFLIQYYNGEERAKGNILERFSAQQFPDLHSELNLSSLELGDSALYFCASSAGGIRSPLHFGNGTRLTVT.

J is TRBJ2-1 and V is TRBV28, with 9 bases identical to TRBD2. Per the germline V gene, CDR1 is MDHEN and CDR2 is SYDVKM. V lost 5 bases to trimming and J lost 13 bases; unmatched junction nucleotides: 24. This CDR3 is 18 amino acids long. This chain's CDR3 is CASSLPTGLGVAGAPQFF. CDR3 DNA sequence: TGTGCCAGCAGTCTCCCGACAGGGCTAGGGGTAGCGGGGGCCCCCCAGTTCTTC.

The chain has TRBV7-9 and TRBJ2-1; 7 positions match TRBD1. The CDR3 spans 15 residues. Trimming removed 6 bases from V and 0 bases from J; junction bases left unmatched: 5. CDR1 and CDR2 from the germline V gene are SEHNR and FQNEAQ (reference sequence). The CDR3 DNA reads TGTGCCAGCAGAGGGGGCGCCTCCTCCTACAATGAGCAGTTCTTC. It is translated as CASRGGASSYNEQFF.

This clone came up a few times. The chain combines TRBV5-8 with TRBJ2-5; 9 positions match TRBD1. J gave up 4 bases and V 2 bases, and 6 bases lay outside the gene matches. This CDR3 is 15 amino acids long. CDR1 is SGHTS, CDR2 YDEGEE, per germline. The CDR3 here is CASSFGTGNSETQYF. The CDR3 bases are TGTGCCAGCAGCTTCGGGACAGGGAATTCAGAGACCCAGTACTTC.

In its sample, this clone was seen a few times. The chain has TRBV4-1 and TRBJ1-1; D is unclear. Germline-derived CDR1 and CDR2 are MGHRA and YSYEKL. The length of the CDR3 is 13 residues. Trimming cost V 1 base and J 9 bases, with 12 bases left between them. CDR3 sequence reads: CASSQVGGVQAFF. The CDR3 bases are TGCGCCAGCAGCCAAGTAGGCGGGGTTCAAGCTTTCTTT.

V is TRBV7-2 and J is TRBJ2-5; TRBD1 might be the D (5 bases). Looked up from germline, CDR1 is SGHTA and CDR2 is FQGNSA. Trimming removed 5 bases at V and 5 bases at J, with 18 bases between. The CDR3 has 15 amino acids. CDR3 nucleotide sequence: TGTGCCAGCAGCCGCAAATCCAGGGTTGGGGAGACCCAGTACTTC. Translating gives CASSRKSRVGETQYF.

This chain joins TRBV19 and TRBJ2-7; 9 bases line up with TRBD1. This CDR3 is 14 amino acids long. Germline V lookup: CDR1 LNHDA, CDR2 SQIVND (reference sequence). J was trimmed by 2 bases and V by 6 bases; bases with no gene match: 5. Here the CDR3 reads CASSRGDRAYEQYF. The CDR3 DNA is TGTGCCAGTAGCCGCGGGGACAGGGCCTACGAGCAGTACTTC.

The chain couples TRBV7-9 to TRBJ1-4, with TRBD1 as a possible D gene (5 bases). Trimming removed 1 base at V and 3 bases at J, with 12 bases between. CDR1 SEHNR and CDR2 FQNEAQ come from the germline V gene (reference sequence). The CDR3 is made up of 16 amino acids. For the CDR3, the DNA is TGTGCCAGCAGCTTAGGCGGGGGTTACCCTAATGAAAAACTGTTTTTT. Protein: CASSLGGGYPNEKLFF.

This chain links TRBV7-3 with TRBJ1-2, with TRBD1 identical over 8 bases. Germline CDR1 SGHTA, CDR2 FQGTGA. The CDR3 runs 13 residues. J was trimmed by 7 bases and V by 5 bases; bases with no gene match: 6. The DNA for the CDR3 is TGTGCCAGCAGCCTGGACAGGGATGGTGGCTACACCTTC. Its protein is CASSLDRDGGYTF.

This sequence joins TRBV19 and TRBJ2-1; weak D call: TRBD2 (7 bases). The germline V and J ends were trimmed by 7 bases and 6 bases, with 16 bases remaining between them. The germline V gene encodes CDR1 LNHDA and CDR2 SQIVND (reference sequence). The CDR3 contains 14 residues. This CDR3 reads CASKKGEGRNEQFF. The DNA for the CDR3 is TGTGCCAGTAAAAAGGGGGAGGGCCGCAATGAGCAGTTCTTC.

This chain connects TRBV4-1 to TRBJ2-2; TRBD1 matches at 10 bases. This CDR3 is 16 amino acids long. V dropped 3 bases and J dropped 6; count of bases not matched to a gene: 7. In germline, CDR1 is MGHRA, CDR2 YSYEKL. CDR3 in DNA: TGCGCCAGCAGCCAGTCAGGGACAGGGGCGTCCGGGGAGCTGTTTTTT. It specifies CASSQSGTGASGELFF.

In this sample, this clone turned up once. The chain joins TRBV21-1 to TRBJ2-2; the table's D call TRBD2 went unverified against the DNA. TRBV21-1 counts as a pseudogene. This CDR3 spans 14 amino acids. CDR3 in amino acids: CASSNTSWEPILFF. The CDR3 coding sequence is TGTGCCAGCAGCAACACAAGTTGGGAGCCCATTTTGTTTTTT.

The J gene is TRBJ1-1, the V gene TRBV28; 9 positions agree with TRBD1. The CDR3 has 17 amino acids. In germline, CDR1 is MDHEN, CDR2 SYDVKM. The V and J ends lost 6 bases and 6 bases, in that order; junction bases with no gene match: 17. The CDR3 sequence: CASSLARGQGWDSEAFF. The CDR3 DNA reads TGTGCCAGCAGCCTGGCGAGGGGACAGGGTTGGGACTCTGAAGCTTTCTTT.

This chain connects TRBV7-8 to TRBJ2-2; D gene ambiguous. CDR3 length equals 13 residues. From germline, CDR1 is SGHVS and CDR2 FQNEAQ. Trimming pared 3 bases from V and 5 bases from J, leaving 7 bases between. The CDR3 DNA sequence: TGTGCCAGCAGCTTCTCCGGGACCGGGGAGCTGTTTTTT. Amino acid sequence: CASSFSGTGELFF.

The V and J genes are TRBV27 and TRBJ2-7; D remains ambiguous. Germline lookup yields CDR1 MNHEY and CDR2 SMNVEV (reference sequence). The ends were cut back, 6 bases at V and 3 bases at J, with 12 bases in the middle. This CDR3 comprises 13 residues. The CDR3 sequence is CASRTLKDYEQYF. The CDR3 nucleotides are TGTGCCAGCAGAACGTTGAAAGACTACGAGCAGTACTTC.

The chain employs TRBV7-3 and TRBJ2-3; the D is unclear. Trimming left V 2 bases short and J 0 bases short, with 15 bases between. CDR1 SGHTA and CDR2 FQGTGA come from the germline V gene. The CDR3 runs 17 residues. The CDR3: CASSLPDGETSTDTQYF. The DNA of the CDR3 is TGTGCCAGCAGCTTACCCGACGGTGAAACTAGCACAGATACGCAGTATTTT. The full variable domain, with the rest looked up from reference TRBV7-3 and TRBJ2-3, is GAGVSQTPSNKVTEKGKYVELRCDPISGHTALYWYRQSLGQGPEFLIYFQGTGAADDSGLPNDRFFAVRPEGSVSTLKIQRTERGDSAVYLCASSLPDGETSTDTQYFGPGTRLTVL.

CDR3 in amino acids: CASSVAWGDGEQFF. DNA of the CDR3: TGTGCCAGCAGCGTAGCTTGGGGAGACGGTGAGCAGTTCTTC. The rearrangement joins TRBV9 to TRBJ2-1; D may be TRBD2 (5 bases). The CDR3 has 14 amino acids. Germline CDR1 reads SGDLS; CDR2 reads YYNGEE. V gave up 0 bases and J gave up 9 bases, with 13 bases separating them.

The gene calls are TRBV27 and TRBJ2-3; D may be TRBD1 or TRBD2 (5 bases each). The CDR3 is made up of 17 amino acids. Germline CDR1 MNHEY, CDR2 SMNVEV (reference sequence). Trimming pared 1 base from V and 0 bases from J, leaving 14 bases between. CDR3 loop: CASSLYRGRPSTDTQYF. CDR3 coding DNA: TGTGCCAGCAGTTTATACCGGGGCAGGCCTAGCACAGATACGCAGTATTTT.

The count of this clone is one. Different DNA sequences within this sample yield the same CDR3. The chain combines TRBV27 with TRBJ1-2; D is perhaps TRBD1 (6 bases). The germline CDR1 and CDR2 sequences are MNHEY and SMNVEV (reference sequence). The CDR3 covers 13 residues. The V end was cut by 3 bases, the J end by 4 bases, with 9 bases between. The CDR3 reads CASSLGGLYGYTF. The CDR3 DNA follows: TGTGCCAGCAGTTTGGGGGGGCTCTATGGCTACACCTTC.

This clone was counted between two and nine times. The same CDR3 is also encoded by other DNA sequences in this sample. The gene calls are TRBV9 and TRBJ2-2; D remains ambiguous. Germline V CDR1 and CDR2: SGDLS, YYNGEE. CDR3 length equals 13 residues. Trimming took off 0 bases at V and 4 bases at J, with 4 bases between the two ends. The CDR3 loop is CASSVGFTGELFF. Here the CDR3 DNA reads TGTGCCAGCAGCGTAGGGTTCACCGGGGAGCTGTTTTTT.

The chain couples TRBV12-2 to TRBJ2-7. TRBV12-2 is recorded as a pseudogene. The CDR3 is made up of 10 amino acids. CDR3 amino acids: CASRRTTEYF. The CDR3 DNA sequence: TGTGCAAGTCGCCGGACGACGGAGTACTTC.

The rearrangement links TRBV10-1 to TRBJ2-1; 12 bases map to TRBD2. The CDR3 contains 17 residues. CDR1 is WNHNN, CDR2 SYGVQD, per germline (reference sequence). V shed 7 bases and J 0 bases; nucleotides not matched to a gene: 7. CDR3 residues: CASTGLAGTRSYNEQFF. As DNA, the CDR3 is TGCGCCAGCACCGGACTAGCGGGAACTCGCTCCTACAATGAGCAGTTCTTC.

The J gene is TRBJ2-3, the V gene TRBV30, with D tentatively TRBD2 (6 bases). The CDR3 covers 15 residues. The germline V gene encodes CDR1 GTSNPN and CDR2 SVGIG (reference sequence). The V end was cut by 2 bases, the J end by 4 bases, with 16 bases between. CDR3 nucleotides: TGTGCCTGGAGTTGGCTGGAGGGGCCTTCAGATACGCAGTATTTT. Translation gives CAWSWLEGPSDTQYF. Full variable domain (missing parts from reference TRBV30 and TRBJ2-3): SQTIHQWPATLVQPVGSPLSLECTVEGTSNPNLYWYRQAAGRGLQLLFYSVGIGQISSEVPQNLSASRPQDRQFILSSKKLLLSDSGFYLCAWSWLEGPSDTQYFGPGTRLTVL.

The V gene is TRBV4-2, the J gene TRBJ2-7; 8 nucleotides match TRBD2. From germline, CDR1 is LGHNA and CDR2 YNFKEQ. CDR3 length: 15 amino acids. With V trimmed by 0 bases and J by 2 bases, 3 bases remained unmatched. CDR3 in amino acids: CASSQETAGAYEQYF. As DNA, the CDR3 is TGTGCCAGCAGCCAAGAAACAGCGGGGGCCTACGAGCAGTACTTC.

This chain uses TRBV11-2 with TRBJ1-2; D ambiguous. The CDR3 is 12 residues long. The V and J ends lost 1 base and 8 bases respectively, with 8 bases between them. The germline V gene encodes CDR1 SGHAT and CDR2 FQNNGV. DNA of the CDR3: TGTGCCAGCAGCTTAGTAGGTGACGGCTACACCTTC. This translates into CASSLVGDGYTF.

The genes are TRBV7-8 and TRBJ2-4, with TRBD2 identical over 10 bases. The trim removed 5 bases at V and 7 bases at J, leaving 8 bases unmatched. Germline V gene sequence: CDR1 SGHVS, CDR2 FQNEAQ. There are 15 residues in the CDR3. The CDR3, as DNA: TGTGCCAGCAGCAGTAAGCGGGAGGGCCATAACATTCAGTACTTC. Translated, it gives CASSSKREGHNIQYF.

This clone was seen just once. The chain combines TRBV28 with TRBJ2-7; TRBD2 aligns across 7 bases. This CDR3 spans 15 amino acids. Unmatched junction bases numbered 10, after V lost 5 bases and J lost 3 bases. Germline V gives CDR1 MDHEN, CDR2 SYDVKM. CDR3 sequence (DNA): TGTGCCAGCAGTACCACTAGCGCTGGTATCTACGAGCAGTACTTC. This gives the protein CASSTTSAGIYEQYF.